This TCR beta chain stems from a study of cytomegalovirus exposure and HLA in healthy donors. This clone was seen only a few times. Trimming removed 6 bases at V and 5 bases at J, with 10 bases between. The CDR3 spans 12 residues. CDR1 MDHEN and CDR2 SYDVKM come from the germline V gene. Use of 60 Vbeta and 13 Jbeta primers characterized the PCR. Profiling relied on immunoSEQ multiplex PCR, and the TCRdb table lists in-frame clones only, not all of them. Seen here are 200,000 or so clones, 70% observed once, and the top ten hold around 3%. Input material: PBMCs. The rearrangement joins TRBV28 to TRBJ1-1, with D possibly being TRBD1 (6 bases). The TCR was taken from a man aged 40-49 years in good health and CMV-seropositive. CDR3 loop: CASRLDRTEAFF. For the CDR3, the DNA is TGTGCCAGCAGACTCGACAGGACTGAAGCTTTCTTT.